These 23 T cell receptor beta chains originate from one sample sequenced in a study of blood T cell repertoires in COVID-19. Only in-frame clones appear in the TCRdb table, and some are missing; sequencing was by immunoSEQ multiplex PCR. This sample has approximately 50,000 clones, with around four fifths found just once. The sequencing sample was made of peripheral blood. Source of these receptors: a man in his fifties or sixties with COVID-19, enrolled during active disease.

This CDR3 is CASSFFYGEYEQYF. The CDR3 nucleotides are TGTGCCAGCAGTTTTTTCTACGGAGAGTACGAGCAGTACTTC. The chain uses TRBV27 and TRBJ2-7; D is unresolved. The V gene's germline CDR1 is MNHEY and CDR2 SMNVEV (reference sequence). The V end was cut by 3 bases, the J end by 4 bases, with 13 bases between. The CDR3 totals 14 residues.

The chain joins TRBV27 to TRBJ1-4, with D possibly matching TRBD1 (6 bases). Germline V lookup: CDR1 MNHEY, CDR2 SMNVEV (reference sequence). V shed 5 bases and J shed 8 bases, with 18 bases lying between them. This CDR3 comprises 15 residues. The CDR3 DNA reads as TGTGCCAGCAGTCCCACAAGAGGGGGAAGCGAAAAACTGTTTTTT. Its translation: CASSPTRGGSEKLFF.

The V call is TRBV5-4, the J call TRBJ1-5; D is possibly TRBD1 (5 bases). From germline, CDR1 is SGHNT and CDR2 YYREEE (reference sequence). This CDR3 has 14 residues. Trimming cost V 0 bases and J 9 bases, with 13 bases left between them. The CDR3 DNA follows: TGTGCCAGCAGCTTGGCAGGGAACCCCTCGCCCCAGCATTTT. This codes for CASSLAGNPSPQHF.

J is TRBJ2-7 and V is TRBV4-1, with 9 positions matching TRBD2. The CDR3 has 16 residues. Losses at the gene ends were 4 bases for V and 2 bases for J; bases not matched to a gene: 9. Per the germline V gene, CDR1 is MGHRA and CDR2 is YSYEKL. CDR3 nucleotides: TGCGCCAGCAGCCCACTGCGGACTAGCGCGACCTACGAGCAGTACTTC. It translates to CASSPLRTSATYEQYF.

The rearrangement links TRBV18 to TRBJ2-5; possible D gene TRBD1, 5 bases. V lost 3 bases and J lost 5, with 13 bases in between. Germline V CDR1 and CDR2: KGHSH, LQKENI. CDR3 length: 14 residues. CDR3 DNA sequence: TGTGCCAGCTCACCCGGGCAGGGTCCGGAGACCCAGTACTTC. Protein product: CASSPGQGPETQYF.

V usage is TRBV4-1 and J usage is TRBJ2-1; 12 bases agree with TRBD2. The V and J ends lost 1 base and 4 bases, in that order; junction bases with no gene match: 14. This CDR3 has 20 amino acids. CDR1 and CDR2 from the germline V gene are MGHRA and YSYEKL. CDR3 DNA sequence: TGCGCCAGCAGCCAAGGGTTGAGACTAGCGGGAGAGGGACGTTACAATGAGCAGTTCTTC. Translated, it gives CASSQGLRLAGEGRYNEQFF.

V and J are TRBV19 and TRBJ2-7; the D gene is possibly TRBD1 (5 bases). Trimming removed 2 bases from V and 5 bases from J, with 10 bases in between. This CDR3 contains 13 residues. Germline CDR1 and CDR2: LNHDA and SQIVND (reference sequence). CDR3 DNA: TGTGCCAGTAGTATATCAACAGGCGACGAGCAGTACTTC. Its protein product is CASSISTGDEQYF.

The chain employs TRBV10-3 and TRBJ2-3; D might be TRBD1 (5 bases). CDR3 length: 15 amino acids. V shed 3 bases and J shed 0 bases, with 10 bases lying between them. In germline, CDR1 is ENHRY, CDR2 SYGVKD. CDR3 DNA: TGTGCCATCAGTGATGGGGCCCATAGCACAGATACGCAGTATTTT. Translated: CAISDGAHSTDTQYF.

The rearrangement joins TRBV7-2 to TRBJ2-1; tentative D call: TRBD2 (5 bases). Trimming removed 2 bases at V and 6 bases at J, with 8 bases between. CDR1 and CDR2 (germline): SGHTA, FQGNSA. The CDR3 has 13 amino acids. The CDR3 DNA follows: TGTGCCAGCAGCTTAAGAACTAGCAATGAGCAGTTCTTC. Translated: CASSLRTSNEQFF.

The chain has TRBV5-6 and TRBJ2-2; possible D gene TRBD1, 5 bases. V shed 0 bases and J shed 6 bases, with 15 bases lying between them. Germline CDR1 is SGHDT and CDR2 is YYEEEE. The CDR3 has 16 amino acids. The CDR3 DNA reads as TGTGCCAGCAGCTTGGAGGTCAGGGCAGTATCCGGGGAGCTGTTTTTT. Amino acids: CASSLEVRAVSGELFF. Using reference TRBV5-6 and TRBJ2-2 for the parts outside the CDR3, the full variable domain is DAGVTQSPTHLIKTRGQQVTLRCSPKSGHDTVSWYQQALGQGPQFIFQYYEEEERQRGNFPDRFSGHQFPNYSSELNVNALLLGDSALYLCASSLEVRAVSGELFFGEGSRLTVL.

This rearrangement joins TRBV7-2 to TRBJ1-2; D not certain. The V gene's germline CDR1 is SGHTA and CDR2 FQGNSA. This CDR3 spans 13 amino acids. V was clipped by 5 bases and J by 4 bases, with 11 bases between them. The CDR3 spells CASSVTGPYGYTF. CDR3 in DNA: TGTGCCAGCAGCGTTACCGGTCCCTATGGCTACACCTTC.

The rearrangement joins TRBV9 to TRBJ2-2, with D uncertain. This CDR3 has 15 residues. The V and J ends lost 4 bases and 0 bases respectively, with 10 bases between them. The germline V gene has CDR1 SGDLS and CDR2 YYNGEE. The CDR3 sequence is CASSSAIANTGELFF. The CDR3 nucleotides read TGTGCCAGCAGCTCCGCGATCGCGAACACCGGGGAGCTGTTTTTT.

The chain has TRBV2 and TRBJ2-7, with D possibly TRBD2 on 6 matching bases. Deletions cut 6 bases from V and 2 bases from J, with 14 bases between. Germline CDR1 is SNHLY and CDR2 is FYNNEI. This CDR3 region has 14 residues. The CDR3: CASRRSGLTYEQYF. The CDR3 DNA sequence: TGTGCCAGCAGGCGGAGCGGGCTAACCTACGAGCAGTACTTC.

The chain has TRBV7-8 and TRBJ1-1; weak D call: TRBD1 (5 bases). Germline values: CDR1 SGHVS, CDR2 FQNEAQ. V lost 5 bases, J lost 2 bases, and 9 bases lay in between. The CDR3 has 13 amino acids. This CDR3 reads CASSIRDNTEAFF. CDR3 nucleotide sequence: TGTGCCAGCAGCATCAGGGATAACACTGAAGCTTTCTTT.

This clone appeared a few times. The chain has TRBV30 and TRBJ1-6; maybe TRBD1 (6 bases). Germline CDR1 is GTSNPN and CDR2 is SVGIG (reference sequence). CDR3 length: 15 residues. V dropped 7 bases and J dropped 4 bases, with 17 bases sitting between them. DNA for the CDR3: TGTGCCTTAGCCCGCGACAGGTTTTATAATTCACCCCTCCACTTT. Its protein product is CALARDRFYNSPLHF.

The J gene is TRBJ2-5, the V gene TRBV3-1 (or the pseudogene TRBV3-2); D not resolved. Germline V gene sequence: CDR1 LGHDT, CDR2 YNNKEL (reference sequence). The CDR3 sequence is 13 residues long. Trimming took off 3 bases at V and 2 bases at J, with 7 bases between the two ends. In DNA form, the CDR3 reads TGTGCCAGCAGCCACTTATCTCAAGAGACCCAGTACTTC. It is translated as CASSHLSQETQYF.

V gene TRBV6-6 combines with J gene TRBJ1-3; D not resolved. CDR3 length equals 12 residues. CDR1 is MNHNY, CDR2 SVGAGI, per germline (reference sequence). Trimming removed 6 bases from V and 4 bases from J, with 7 bases in between. CDR3: CASSPQGNTIYF. DNA for the CDR3: TGTGCCAGCAGCCCCCAGGGAAACACCATATATTTT.

The chain is built from TRBV6-4 and TRBJ2-1; TRBD2 is a possible D gene (6 bases). Trimming left V 5 bases short and J 2 bases short, with 19 bases between. CDR3 length: 17 residues. Germline lookup yields CDR1 MRHNA and CDR2 SNTAGT. The CDR3: CASSTARDFRTYNEQFF. As DNA, the CDR3 is TGTGCCAGCAGTACCGCCCGGGACTTCCGAACCTACAATGAGCAGTTCTTC.

The rearrangement joins TRBV6-2 or TRBV6-3 to TRBJ2-1, with D possibly being TRBD2 (6 bases). CDR1 MNHEY and CDR2 SVGEGT come from the germline V gene. The V end lost 1 base, the J end lost 7 bases, and 17 bases lay between the germline ends. The CDR3 runs to 16 residues. The CDR3 DNA reads TGTGCCAGCAGTTACTTTCGGGACTTTTCGGTGAATGAGCAGTTCTTC. Translated: CASSYFRDFSVNEQFF.

This clone was picked up one time. The V and J genes are TRBV18 and TRBJ1-1, with D tentatively TRBD1 (5 bases). The CDR3 covers 14 residues. Germline V CDR1 and CDR2: KGHSH, LQKENI. The V and J ends lost 5 bases and 4 bases respectively, with 14 bases between them. CDR3 sequence: CASSERGVGTEAFF. Written as DNA, the CDR3 is TGTGCCAGCTCAGAAAGGGGTGTGGGCACTGAAGCTTTCTTT.

This chain links TRBV2 with TRBJ2-6, with D hard to call. The CDR3 is 15 residues long. V was pared by 2 bases and J by 1 base, with 6 bases between. Germline V lookup: CDR1 SNHLY, CDR2 FYNNEI. DNA of the CDR3: TGTGCCAGCAGTGAATTACAGTCTGGGGCCAACGTCCTGACTTTC. Its protein is CASSELQSGANVLTF.

The V gene is TRBV6-5, the J gene TRBJ2-3; TRBD2 might be the D (6 bases). Trimming removed 2 bases from V and 3 bases from J, with 12 bases in between. CDR3 size: 15 residues. Germline values: CDR1 MNHEY, CDR2 SVGAGI. For the CDR3, the DNA is TGTGCCAGCAGTTACCGGGGGAGCAGAACAGATACGCAGTATTTT. It yields the protein CASSYRGSRTDTQYF.

This chain uses TRBV18 with TRBJ2-7; possibly TRBD1 for D (7 bases). The CDR3 has 13 residues. In germline, CDR1 is KGHSH, CDR2 LQKENI. Trimming left V 6 bases short and J 3 bases short, with 12 bases between. In DNA form, the CDR3 reads TGTGCCAGCTCGCGGGACAGCCTCTACGAGCAGTACTTC. Its protein product is CASSRDSLYEQYF.